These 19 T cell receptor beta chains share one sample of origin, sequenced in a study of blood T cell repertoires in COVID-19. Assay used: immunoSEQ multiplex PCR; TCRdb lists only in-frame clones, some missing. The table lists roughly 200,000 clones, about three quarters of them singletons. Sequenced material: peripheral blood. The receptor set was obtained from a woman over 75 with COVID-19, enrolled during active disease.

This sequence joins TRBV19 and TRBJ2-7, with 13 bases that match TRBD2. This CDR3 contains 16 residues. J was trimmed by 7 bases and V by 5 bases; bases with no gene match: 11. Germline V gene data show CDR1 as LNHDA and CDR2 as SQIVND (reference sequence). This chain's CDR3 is CASSATSGRPPVEQYF. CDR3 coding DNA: TGTGCCAGTAGTGCGACTAGCGGGAGGCCCCCAGTAGAGCAGTACTTC. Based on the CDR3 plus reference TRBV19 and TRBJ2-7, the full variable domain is DGGITQSPKYLFRKEGQNVTLSCEQNLNHDAMYWYRQDPGQGLRLIYYSQIVNDFQKGDIAEGYSVSREKKESFPLTVTSAQKNPTAFYLCASSATSGRPPVEQYFGPGTRLTVT.

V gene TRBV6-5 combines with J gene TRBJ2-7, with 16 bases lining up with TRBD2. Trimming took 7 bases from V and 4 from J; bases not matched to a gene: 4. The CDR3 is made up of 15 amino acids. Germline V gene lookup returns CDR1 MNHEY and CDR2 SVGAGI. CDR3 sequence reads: CASMGLAGGPYEQYF. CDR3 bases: TGTGCCAGCATGGGACTAGCGGGAGGGCCTTACGAGCAGTACTTC.

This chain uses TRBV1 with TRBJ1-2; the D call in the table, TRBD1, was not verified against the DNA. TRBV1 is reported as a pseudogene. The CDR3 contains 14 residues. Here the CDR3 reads CTSSQDRVNYGYTF. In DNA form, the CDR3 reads TGCACCAGCAGCCAAGACAGGGTGAACTATGGCTACACCTTC.

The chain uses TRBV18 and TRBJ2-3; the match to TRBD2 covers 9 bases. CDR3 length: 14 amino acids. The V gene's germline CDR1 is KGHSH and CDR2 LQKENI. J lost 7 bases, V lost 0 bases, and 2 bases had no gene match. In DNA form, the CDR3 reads TGTGCCAGCTCACCACCCCTAGCGGGGTATACGCAGTATTTT. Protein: CASSPPLAGYTQYF.

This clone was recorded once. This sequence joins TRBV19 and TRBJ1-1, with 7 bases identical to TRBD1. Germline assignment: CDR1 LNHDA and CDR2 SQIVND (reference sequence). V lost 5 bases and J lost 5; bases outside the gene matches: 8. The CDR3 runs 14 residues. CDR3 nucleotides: TGTGCCAGTAGTGGGAGACAGGGAAGGACTGAAGCTTTCTTT. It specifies CASSGRQGRTEAFF.

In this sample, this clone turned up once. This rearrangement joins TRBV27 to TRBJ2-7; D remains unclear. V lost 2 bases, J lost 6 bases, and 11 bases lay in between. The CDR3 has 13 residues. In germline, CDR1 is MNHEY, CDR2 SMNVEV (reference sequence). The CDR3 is CASSLSRAGEQYF. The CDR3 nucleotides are TGTGCCAGCAGTTTAAGCCGCGCAGGCGAGCAGTACTTC.

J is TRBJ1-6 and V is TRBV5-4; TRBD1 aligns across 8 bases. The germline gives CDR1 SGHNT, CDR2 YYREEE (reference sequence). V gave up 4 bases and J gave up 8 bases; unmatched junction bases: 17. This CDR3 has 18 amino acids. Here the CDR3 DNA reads TGTGCCAGCAGCCCTGCAGACAGGGGACTTGGGGGGGATTCACCCCTCCACTTT. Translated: CASSPADRGLGGDSPLHF.

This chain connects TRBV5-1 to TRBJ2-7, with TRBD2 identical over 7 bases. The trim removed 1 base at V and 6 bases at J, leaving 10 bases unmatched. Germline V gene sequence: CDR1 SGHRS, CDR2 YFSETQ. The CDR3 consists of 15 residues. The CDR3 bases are TGCGCCAGCAGCTTGAGGGCTAGCGGACTCCTCGAGCAGTACTTC. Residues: CASSLRASGLLEQYF.

The DNA of the CDR3 is TGTGCCAGCAGTAAAGGACCCGGGACACCCTCCTACGAGCAGTACTTC. Residues: CASSKGPGTPSYEQYF. This rearrangement joins TRBV27 to TRBJ2-7; D is possibly TRBD1 (6 bases). The V and J ends lost 5 bases and 0 bases respectively, with 17 bases between them. The CDR3 totals 16 residues. CDR1 is MNHEY and CDR2 is SMNVEV in the germline V gene (reference sequence).

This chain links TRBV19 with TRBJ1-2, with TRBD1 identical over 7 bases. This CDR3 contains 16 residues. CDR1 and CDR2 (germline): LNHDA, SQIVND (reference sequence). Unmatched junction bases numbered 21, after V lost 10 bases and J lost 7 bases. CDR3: CATSRQGNDGLGGYTF. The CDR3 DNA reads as TGTGCCACCTCACGACAGGGTAATGATGGTTTGGGTGGCTACACCTTC.

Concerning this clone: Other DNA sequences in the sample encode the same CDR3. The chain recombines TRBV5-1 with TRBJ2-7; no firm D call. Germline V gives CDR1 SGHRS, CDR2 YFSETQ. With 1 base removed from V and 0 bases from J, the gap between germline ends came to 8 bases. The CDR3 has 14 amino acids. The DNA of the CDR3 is TGCGCCAGCAGCTTGTCAGGTGACTCCTACGAGCAGTACTTC. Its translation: CASSLSGDSYEQYF.

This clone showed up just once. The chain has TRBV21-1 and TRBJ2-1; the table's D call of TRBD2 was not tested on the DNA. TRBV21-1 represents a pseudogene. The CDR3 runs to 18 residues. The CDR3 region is CASSQEAFDVEAYNEQFF. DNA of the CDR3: TGTGCCAGCAGTCAAGAGGCTTTCGACGTCGAGGCCTACAATGAGCAGTTCTTC.

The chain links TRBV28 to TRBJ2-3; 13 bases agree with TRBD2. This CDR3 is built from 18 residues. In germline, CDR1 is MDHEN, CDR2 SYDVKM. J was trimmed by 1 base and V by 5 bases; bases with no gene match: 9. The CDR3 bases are TGTGCCAGCAGTGAACTAGCGGGAGGGCCCTCGGGCACAGATACGCAGTATTTT. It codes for CASSELAGGPSGTDTQYF.

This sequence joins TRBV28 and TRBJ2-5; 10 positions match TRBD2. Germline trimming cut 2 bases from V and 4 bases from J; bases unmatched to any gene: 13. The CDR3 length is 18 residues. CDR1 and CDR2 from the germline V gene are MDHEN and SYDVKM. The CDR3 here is CASSLMTTGLAGVETQYF. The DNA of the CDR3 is TGTGCCAGCAGTTTAATGACTACCGGTCTAGCGGGAGTAGAGACCCAGTACTTC.

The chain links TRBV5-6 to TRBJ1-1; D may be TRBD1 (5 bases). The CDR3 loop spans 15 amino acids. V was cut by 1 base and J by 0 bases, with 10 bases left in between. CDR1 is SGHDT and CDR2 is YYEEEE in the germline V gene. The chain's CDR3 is CASSLPGQVNTEAFF. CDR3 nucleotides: TGTGCCAGCAGCTTGCCAGGGCAAGTGAACACTGAAGCTTTCTTT.

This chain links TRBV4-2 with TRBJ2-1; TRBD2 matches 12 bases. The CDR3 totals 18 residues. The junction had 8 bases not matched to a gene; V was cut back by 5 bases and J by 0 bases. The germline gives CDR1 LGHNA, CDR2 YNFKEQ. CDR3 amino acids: CASSTGTSGFSSYNEQFF. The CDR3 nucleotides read TGTGCCAGCAGCACAGGGACTAGCGGGTTCAGCTCCTACAATGAGCAGTTCTTC.

CDR3 nucleotides: TGTGCCAGCAGGGAGGGGGGGCTCGGCTATGGCTACACCTTC. Encoded protein: CASREGGLGYGYTF. The V and J genes are TRBV28 and TRBJ1-2, with D tentatively TRBD1 (6 bases). Deletions cut 6 bases from V and 4 bases from J, with 15 bases between. The CDR3 runs 14 residues. Germline V lookup: CDR1 MDHEN, CDR2 SYDVKM.

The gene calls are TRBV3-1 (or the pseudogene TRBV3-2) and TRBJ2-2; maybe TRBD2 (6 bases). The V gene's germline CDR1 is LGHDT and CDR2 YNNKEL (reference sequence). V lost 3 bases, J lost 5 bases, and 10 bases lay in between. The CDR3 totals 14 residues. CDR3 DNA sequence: TGTGCCAGCAGCCACCGGGGGAGAACCGGGGAGCTGTTTTTT. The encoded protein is CASSHRGRTGELFF.

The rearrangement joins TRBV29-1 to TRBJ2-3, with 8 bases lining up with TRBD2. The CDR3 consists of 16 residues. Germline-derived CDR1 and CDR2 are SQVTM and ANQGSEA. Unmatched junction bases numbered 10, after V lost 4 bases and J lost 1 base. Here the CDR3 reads CSVVPFSGARTDTQYF. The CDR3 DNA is TGCAGCGTTGTCCCGTTTAGCGGGGCTCGCACAGATACGCAGTATTTT.